Included here is one TCR beta chain sequence, with context. Its antigen is not known. Different DNA sequences within this sample yield the same CDR3. V gave up 2 bases and J gave up 0 bases, with 8 bases separating them. The CDR3 contains 14 residues. Germline V lookup: CDR1 SGDLS, CDR2 YYNGEE. Generated by immunoSEQ multiplex PCR, the TCRdb table keeps only in-frame clones and is missing some. The sample holds approximately 84,000 clones, roughly 88% seen once. The sample is drawn from a study of T cell responses to AZD1222 COVID-19 vaccine. Study-level results: Clonal diversity was possibly underestimated, and white British individuals and females predominated among donors.

The chain joins TRBV9 to TRBJ1-1, with a tentative D call TRBD1 (5 bases). The TCR was taken from an adult who received the AZD1222 COVID-19 vaccine. The material was peripheral blood, obtained 28 days after the second AZD1222 dose. CDR3 residues: CASSVGGMNTEAFF. The CDR3 DNA follows: TGTGCCAGCAGCGTGGGGGGTATGAACACTGAAGCTTTCTTT.